These T cell receptor beta chains were read from a single sample in a study of blood T cells in healthy people across ages. TCRdb reprocessed the 5' RACE reads via MiXCR and lists one record per CDR3 protein. The table lists some 1.5 million distinct CDR3 sequences, roughly 30% of them singletons. Sequenced input: blood. These receptors all come from a woman aged 30 to 39 in good health. The CDR3 runs from the conserved cysteine through the conserved F or W. The order of the fields is V gene, CDR3 protein.

TRBV18,CASSPPNRGSTNEKLFF
TRBV5-1,CASSLEGLYGYTF
TRBV5-1,CASKPSTSGGSGETQYF
TRBV29-1,CSAGAGPLAENIQYF
TRBV6-5,CASSYSTGSGANVLTF
TRBV7-2,CASSFRGQNQETQYF
TRBV6-6,CASSYSAVGTGELFF
TRBV7-9,CASTTALNEKLFF
TRBV12-3/TRBV12-4,CASSQGQSIQPQHF
TRBV18,CASSQSLPNEKLFF
TRBV7-8,CASSLARLAGNEQFF
TRBV7-9,CASSLGGAKSTEAFF